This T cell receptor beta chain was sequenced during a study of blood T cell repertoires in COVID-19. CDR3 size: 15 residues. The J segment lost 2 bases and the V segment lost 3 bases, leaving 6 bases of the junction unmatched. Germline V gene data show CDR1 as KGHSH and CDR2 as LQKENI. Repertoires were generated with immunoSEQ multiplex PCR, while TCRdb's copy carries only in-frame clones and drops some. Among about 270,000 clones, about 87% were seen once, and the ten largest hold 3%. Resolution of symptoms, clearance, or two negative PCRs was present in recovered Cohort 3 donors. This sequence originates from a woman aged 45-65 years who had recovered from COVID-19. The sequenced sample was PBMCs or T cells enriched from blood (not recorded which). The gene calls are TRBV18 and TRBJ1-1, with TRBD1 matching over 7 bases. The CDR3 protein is CASSPWTGPNTEAFF. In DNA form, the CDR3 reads TGTGCCAGCTCACCTTGGACAGGACCTAACACTGAAGCTTTCTTT.